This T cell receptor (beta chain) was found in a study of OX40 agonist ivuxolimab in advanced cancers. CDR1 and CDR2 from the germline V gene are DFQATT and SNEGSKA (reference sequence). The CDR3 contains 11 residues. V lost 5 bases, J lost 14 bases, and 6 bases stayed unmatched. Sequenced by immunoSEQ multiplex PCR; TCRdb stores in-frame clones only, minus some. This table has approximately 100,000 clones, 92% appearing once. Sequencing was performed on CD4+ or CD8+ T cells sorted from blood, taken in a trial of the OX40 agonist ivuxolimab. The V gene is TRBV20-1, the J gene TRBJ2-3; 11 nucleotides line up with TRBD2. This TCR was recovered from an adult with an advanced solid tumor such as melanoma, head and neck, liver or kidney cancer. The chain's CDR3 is CSAPSGGRRYF. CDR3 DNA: TGCAGTGCTCCTAGCGGGGGGCGTCGGTATTTT.